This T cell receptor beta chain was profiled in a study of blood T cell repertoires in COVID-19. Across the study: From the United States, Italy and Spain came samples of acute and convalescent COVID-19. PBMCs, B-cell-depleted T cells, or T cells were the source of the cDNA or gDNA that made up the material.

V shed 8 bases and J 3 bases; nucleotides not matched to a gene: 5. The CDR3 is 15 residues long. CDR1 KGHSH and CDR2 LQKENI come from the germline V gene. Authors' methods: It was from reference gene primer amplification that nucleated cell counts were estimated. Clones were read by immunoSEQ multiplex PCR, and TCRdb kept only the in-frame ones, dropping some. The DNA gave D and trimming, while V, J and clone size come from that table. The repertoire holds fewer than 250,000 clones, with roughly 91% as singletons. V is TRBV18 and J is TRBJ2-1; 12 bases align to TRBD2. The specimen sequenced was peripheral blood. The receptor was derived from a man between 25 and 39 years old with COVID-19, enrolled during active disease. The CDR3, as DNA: TGTGCCAGCGCAACTAGCGGGGGGATCTACAATGAGCAGTTCTTC. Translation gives CASATSGGIYNEQFF.